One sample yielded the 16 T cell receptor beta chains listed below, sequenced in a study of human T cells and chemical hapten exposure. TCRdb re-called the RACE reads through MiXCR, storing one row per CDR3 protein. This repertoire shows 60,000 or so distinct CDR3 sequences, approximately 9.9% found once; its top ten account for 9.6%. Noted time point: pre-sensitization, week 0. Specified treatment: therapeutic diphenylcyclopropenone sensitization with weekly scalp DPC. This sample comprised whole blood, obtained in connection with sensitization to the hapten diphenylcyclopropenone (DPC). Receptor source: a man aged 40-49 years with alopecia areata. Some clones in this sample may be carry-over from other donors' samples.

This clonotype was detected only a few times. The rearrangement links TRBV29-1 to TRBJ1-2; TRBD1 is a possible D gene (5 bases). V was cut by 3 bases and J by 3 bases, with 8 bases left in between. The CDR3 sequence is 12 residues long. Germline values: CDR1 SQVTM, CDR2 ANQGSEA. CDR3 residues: CSVDGQDYGYTF. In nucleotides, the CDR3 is TGCAGCGTTGACGGACAAGACTATGGCTACACCTTC. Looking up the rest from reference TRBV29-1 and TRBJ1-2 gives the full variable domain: SAVISQKPSRDICQRGTSLTIQCQVDSQVTMMFWYRQQPGQSLTLIATANQGSEATYESGFVIDKFPISRPNLTFSTLTVSNMSPEDSSIYLCSVDGQDYGYTFGSGTRLTVV.

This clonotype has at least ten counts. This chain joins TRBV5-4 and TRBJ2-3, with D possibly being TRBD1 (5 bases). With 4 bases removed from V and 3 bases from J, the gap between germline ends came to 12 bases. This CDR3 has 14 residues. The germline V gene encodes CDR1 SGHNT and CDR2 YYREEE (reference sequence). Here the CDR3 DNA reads TGTGCCAGCAGCCCCGGCAGGGTAACAGATACGCAGTATTTT. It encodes CASSPGRVTDTQYF.

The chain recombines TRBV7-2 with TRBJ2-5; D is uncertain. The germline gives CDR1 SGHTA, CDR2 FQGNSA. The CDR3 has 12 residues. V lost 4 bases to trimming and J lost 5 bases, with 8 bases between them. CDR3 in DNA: TGTGCCAGCAGCTCCTATGGGGAGACCCAGTACTTC. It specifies CASSSYGETQYF. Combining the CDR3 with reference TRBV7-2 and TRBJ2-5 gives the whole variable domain GAGVSQSPSNKVTEKGKDVELRCDPISGHTALYWYRQSLGQGLEFLIYFQGNSAPDKSGLPSDRFSAERTGGSVSTLTIQRTQQEDSAVYLCASSSYGETQYFGPGTRLLVL.

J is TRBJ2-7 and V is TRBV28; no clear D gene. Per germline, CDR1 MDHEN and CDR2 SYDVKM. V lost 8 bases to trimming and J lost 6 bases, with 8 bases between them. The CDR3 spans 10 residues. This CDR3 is CASGSVEQYF. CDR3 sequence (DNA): TGTGCCAGCGGGTCTGTCGAGCAGTACTTC.

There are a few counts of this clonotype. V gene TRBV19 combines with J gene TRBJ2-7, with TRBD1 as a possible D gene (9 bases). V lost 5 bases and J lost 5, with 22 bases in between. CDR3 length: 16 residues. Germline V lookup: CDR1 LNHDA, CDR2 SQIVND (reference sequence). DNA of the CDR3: TGTGCCAGTAGTCCCCGGGGGGGACAGGGAGAACACGAGCAGTACTTC. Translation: CASSPRGGQGEHEQYF.

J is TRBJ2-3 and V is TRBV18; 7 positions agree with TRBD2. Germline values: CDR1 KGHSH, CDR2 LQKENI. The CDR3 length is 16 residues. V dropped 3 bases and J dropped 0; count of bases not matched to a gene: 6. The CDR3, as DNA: TGTGCCAGCTCACCCGTGGCTAGCGGTAGCACAGATACGCAGTATTTT. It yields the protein CASSPVASGSTDTQYF.

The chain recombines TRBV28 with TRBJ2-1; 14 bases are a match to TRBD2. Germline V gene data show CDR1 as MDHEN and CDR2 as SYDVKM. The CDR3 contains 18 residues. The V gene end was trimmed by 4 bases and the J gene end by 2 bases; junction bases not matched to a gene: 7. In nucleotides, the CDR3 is TGTGCCAGCAGTTCCGGGACTAGCGGGAGATACCCCTACAATGAGCAGTTCTTC. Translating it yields CASSSGTSGRYPYNEQFF. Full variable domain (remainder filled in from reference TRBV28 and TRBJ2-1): DVKVTQSSRYLVKRTGEKVFLECVQDMDHENMFWYRQDPGLGLRLIYFSYDVKMKEKGDIPEGYSVSREKKERFSLILESASTNQTSMYLCASSSGTSGRYPYNEQFFGPGTRLTVL.

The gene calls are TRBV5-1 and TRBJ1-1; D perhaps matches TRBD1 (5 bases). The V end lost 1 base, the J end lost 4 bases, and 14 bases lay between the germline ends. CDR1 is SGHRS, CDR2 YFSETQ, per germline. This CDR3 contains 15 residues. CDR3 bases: TGCGCCAGCAGCTTGCGGTGGGGCGGGGGCACTGAAGCTTTCTTT. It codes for CASSLRWGGGTEAFF.

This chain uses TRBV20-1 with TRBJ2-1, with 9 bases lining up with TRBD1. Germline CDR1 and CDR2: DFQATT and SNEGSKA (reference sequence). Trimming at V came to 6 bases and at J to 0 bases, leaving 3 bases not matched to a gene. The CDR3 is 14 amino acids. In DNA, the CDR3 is TGCAGTGCCCCACAGGGGGCCTCCTACAATGAGCAGTTCTTC. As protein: CSAPQGASYNEQFF.

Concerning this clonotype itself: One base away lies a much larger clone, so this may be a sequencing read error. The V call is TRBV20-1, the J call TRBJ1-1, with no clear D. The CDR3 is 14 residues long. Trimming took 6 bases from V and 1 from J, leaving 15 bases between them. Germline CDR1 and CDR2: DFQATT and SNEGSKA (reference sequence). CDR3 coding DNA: TGCAGTGCCACATCGGGCTTTAAGAACACTGAAGCTTTCTTT. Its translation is CSATSGFKNTEAFF.

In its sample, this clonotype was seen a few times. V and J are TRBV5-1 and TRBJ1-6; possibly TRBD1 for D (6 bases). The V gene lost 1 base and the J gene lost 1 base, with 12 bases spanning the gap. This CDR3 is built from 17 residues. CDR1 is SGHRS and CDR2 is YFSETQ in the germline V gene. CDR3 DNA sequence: TGCGCCAGCAGCTTGCGGACAGACGGGTCCTATAATTCACCCCTCCACTTT. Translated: CASSLRTDGSYNSPLHF.

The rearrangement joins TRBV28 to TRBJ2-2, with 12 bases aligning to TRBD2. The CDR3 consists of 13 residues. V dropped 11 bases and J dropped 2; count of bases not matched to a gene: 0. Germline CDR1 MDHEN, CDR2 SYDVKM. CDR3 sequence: CAGLAGNTGELFF. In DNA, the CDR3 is TGTGCCGGACTAGCGGGAAACACCGGGGAGCTGTTTTTT.

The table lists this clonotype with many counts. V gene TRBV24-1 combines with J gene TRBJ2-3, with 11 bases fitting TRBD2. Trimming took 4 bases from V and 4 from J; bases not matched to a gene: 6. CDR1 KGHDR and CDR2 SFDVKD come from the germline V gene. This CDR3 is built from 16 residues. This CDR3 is CATSESTSGSSDTQYF. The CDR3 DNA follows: TGTGCCACCAGTGAATCTACTAGCGGGAGTTCAGATACGCAGTATTTT.

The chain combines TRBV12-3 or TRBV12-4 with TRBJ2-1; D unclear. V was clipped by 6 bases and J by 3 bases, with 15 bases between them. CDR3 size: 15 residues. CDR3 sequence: CASRNLNRLYNEQFF. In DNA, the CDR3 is TGTGCCAGCAGAAACCTGAATAGGCTCTACAATGAGCAGTTCTTC.

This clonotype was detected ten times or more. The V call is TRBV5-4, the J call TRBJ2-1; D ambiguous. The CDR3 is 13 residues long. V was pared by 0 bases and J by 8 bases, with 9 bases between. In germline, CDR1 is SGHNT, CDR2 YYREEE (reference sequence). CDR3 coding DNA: TGTGCCAGCAGCTTGGTTGCTGAGGATGAGCAGTTCTTC. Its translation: CASSLVAEDEQFF.

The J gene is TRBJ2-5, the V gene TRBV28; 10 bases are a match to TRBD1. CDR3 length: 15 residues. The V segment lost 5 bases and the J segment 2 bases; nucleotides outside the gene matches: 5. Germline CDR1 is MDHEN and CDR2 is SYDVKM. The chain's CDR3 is CASSIRTGGQETQYF. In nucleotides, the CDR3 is TGTGCCAGCAGTATAAGGACAGGGGGGCAAGAGACCCAGTACTTC.